This is a list of T cell receptor beta chains from one sample in a study of T cell responses to AZD1222 COVID-19 vaccine. Data came from immunoSEQ multiplex PCR; TCRdb stores just in-frame clones and leaves some out. The sample holds around 150,000 clones; under 95% are singletons and the top ten take approximately 3.4%. The specimen comprised peripheral blood, sampled 28 days after the second AZD1222 dose. All receptors derive from an adult who received the AZD1222 COVID-19 vaccine. CDR3s include the opening cysteine and the closing phenylalanine or tryptophan. The order of the fields is J gene, CDR3 length, V gene, clone size, D gene, CDR3 DNA, CDR3 protein. A D gene is named only where the DNA matches it firmly. Not all rows give a size; the values are once, few, many and, for expanded clones, a class.

TRBJ2-7 | 16 | TRBV18 | - | TRBD2 | TGTGCCAGCTCACCACTGGGGGGGAGTCAGTCCTACGAGCAGTACTTC | CASSPLGGSQSYEQYF
TRBJ2-3 | 16 | TRBV29-1 | - | - | TGCAGCGTTAACGGAGGACGCATGGAAGTGCCAGATACGCAGTATTTT | CSVNGGRMEVPDTQYF
TRBJ1-2 | 19 | TRBV7-8 | - | - | TGTGCCAGCAGCTCAGTGATCGGACAGAGGACTAGGAGGCTATATGGCTACACCTTC | CASSSVIGQRTRRLYGYTF
TRBJ2-7 | 13 | TRBV9 | - | TRBD1 | TGTGCCAGCAGCGCCCGACAGGGCCACGAGCAGTACTTC | CASSARQGHEQYF
TRBJ2-3 | 15 | TRBV19 | - | TRBD2 | TGTGCCAGTAGTCGACTAGCGGGAGGTGCAGATACGCAGTATTTT | CASSRLAGGADTQYF
TRBJ2-1 | 15 | TRBV11-1 | - | - | TGTGCCAGCAGCTTAAATGGCGGGACTCACAATGAGCAGTTCTTC | CASSLNGGTHNEQFF
TRBJ1-1 | 16 | TRBV7-9 | - | - | TGTGCCAGCAGCCTCGTTCTTACAGGGATGAACACTGAAGCTTTCTTT | CASSLVLTGMNTEAFF
TRBJ2-4 | 14 | TRBV24-1 | - | - | TGTGCCACCAGTGCTGGCGGAGCCAAAAACATTCAGTACTTC | CATSAGGAKNIQYF
TRBJ1-6 | 15 | TRBV28 | - | TRBD1 | TGTGCCAGCAGTGGGGACAGGGTCTATAATTCACCCCTCCACTTT | CASSGDRVYNSPLHF
TRBJ2-4 | 18 | TRBV6-1 | few | - | TGTGCCAGCAGTGAACGAGCTCAGGGCCTATGGGCCAAAAACATTCAGTACTTC | CASSERAQGLWAKNIQYF
TRBJ2-7 | 16 | TRBV28 | few | - | TGTGCCAGCAGTTTTTTGGTGTACAGGTTAAACTACGAGCAGTACTTC | CASSFLVYRLNYEQYF
TRBJ2-1 | 18 | TRBV7-9 | once | - | TGTGCCAGCAGCCAAAAGGGCCTTAGTGAACAGGTGAGGAATGAGCAGTTCTTC | CASSQKGLSEQVRNEQFF
TRBJ1-4 | 16 | TRBV29-1 | once | - | TGCAGCGTTCTCCTGGGGGGGGCACAGGGTCGTGAAAAACTGTTTTTT | CSVLLGGAQGREKLFF
TRBJ1-5 | 15 | TRBV19 | once | TRBD1 | TGTGCCAGTACCTTAGGTTGGACAGGAGGGCAGCCCCAGCATTTT | CASTLGWTGGQPQHF
TRBJ1-3 | 15 | TRBV25-1 | - | TRBD1 | TGTGCCAGCAGTGGGGGACAGCACTCTGGAAACACCATATATTTT | CASSGGQHSGNTIYF
TRBJ1-5 | 15 | TRBV6-1 | - | - | TGTGCCAGCAGTGACCTAGAGACCAGCAATCAGCCCCAGCATTTT | CASSDLETSNQPQHF
TRBJ1-5 | 15 | TRBV5-1 | - | TRBD1 | TGCGCCAGCAGCTTGTCGGGACAGGGGGATCAGCCCCAGCATTTT | CASSLSGQGDQPQHF
TRBJ2-3 | 13 | TRBV4-2 | - | - | - | CASSPSVSDTQYF
TRBJ2-7 | 14 | TRBV19 | - | - | TGTGCCAGTAGTATGAGGGACTCCCCCTACGAGCAGTACTTC | CASSMRDSPYEQYF
TRBJ2-3 | 15 | TRBV24-1 | - | - | TGTGCCACCAGTGACCCAGTACGGGACACAGATACGCAGTATTTT | CATSDPVRDTDTQYF
TRBJ1-6 | 16 | TRBV10-3 | - | - | TGTGCCATCAGTGGTGCAGCTGGGGAGGATAATTCACCCCTCCACTTT | CAISGAAGEDNSPLHF
TRBJ2-1 | 15 | TRBV5-4 | - | TRBD2 | TGTGCCAGCAGCGCCCGGACTAGCGGAACTGGTGGGCAGTTCTTC | CASSARTSGTGGQFF
TRBJ2-1 | 12 | TRBV5-4 | - | - | TGTGCCAGCAGCTTGGGCGGGACCAGGAAGTTCTTC | CASSLGGTRKFF
TRBJ2-3 | 14 | TRBV18 | - | - | TGTGCCAGCTCACCTACAGGGCGCTCAGATACGCAGTATTTT | CASSPTGRSDTQYF
TRBJ1-1 | 15 | TRBV3-1/TRBV3-2 | - | TRBD1 | TGTGCCAGCAGCCCCCTTGGGACAGGGAACACTGAAGCTTTCTTT | CASSPLGTGNTEAFF
TRBJ1-1 | 12 | TRBV6-5 | - | - | TGTGCCAGCAGTTACTCAGGGTCTGAAGCTTTCTTT | CASSYSGSEAFF
TRBJ1-2 | 14 | TRBV27 | - | - | TGTGCCAGCAGTTTATTGGGGCCCGCTTATGGCTACACCTTC | CASSLLGPAYGYTF
TRBJ2-7 | 15 | TRBV6-2/TRBV6-3 | few | - | TGTGCCAGCAGTTACTCCACGACGAGTACGGACGAGCAGTACTTC | CASSYSTTSTDEQYF
TRBJ1-3 | 14 | TRBV5-1 | - | - | TGCGCCAGCAGCGAACAGAGCTCTGGAAACACCATATATTTT | CASSEQSSGNTIYF
TRBJ2-5 | 14 | TRBV7-2 | - | - | TGTGCCAGCAGACGGGGCGGTAACCAGGAGACCCAGTACTTC | CASRRGGNQETQYF
TRBJ2-3 | 14 | TRBV9 | - | - | TGTGCCAGCAGCCCCGGGACCAGGGCAGATACGCAGTATTTT | CASSPGTRADTQYF
TRBJ2-2 | 14 | TRBV28 | - | TRBD1 | TGTGCCAGCAGTGACAGGGTCTGGACCGGGGAGCTGTTTTTT | CASSDRVWTGELFF
TRBJ1-5 | 17 | TRBV4-1 | - | - | TGCGCCAGCAGCCTCATTAGGGGGGACGGGAGCAATCAGCCCCAGCATTTT | CASSLIRGDGSNQPQHF
TRBJ1-1 | 16 | TRBV21-1 | few | - | TGTGCCAGCAGCAAAGCGGAAGGGACAGAGAACACTGAAGCTTTCTTT | CASSKAEGTENTEAFF
TRBJ2-1 | 16 | TRBV11-2 | - | TRBD1 | TGTGCCAGCAGCTTAAGGGGACAGGGTTCCTACAATGAGCAGTTCTTC | CASSLRGQGSYNEQFF
TRBJ2-7 | 16 | TRBV28 | once | TRBD2 | TGTGCCAGCAGTTTGGGTACGGGAGGGCCGTCCTACGAGCAGTACTTC | CASSLGTGGPSYEQYF
TRBJ1-5 | 14 | TRBV7-9 | - | - | TGTGCCAGCAGCTCGACAGGACGCAATCAGCCCCAGCATTTT | CASSSTGRNQPQHF
TRBJ2-7 | 13 | TRBV5-1 | - | - | TGCGCCAGCAGCTTTGAGGGTGGCTACGAGCAGTACTTC | CASSFEGGYEQYF
TRBJ2-2 | 14 | TRBV5-4 | - | - | TGTGCCAGCAGCGGGACGGACCCCACCGGGGAGCTGTTTTTT | CASSGTDPTGELFF
TRBJ2-7 | 15 | TRBV7-9 | - | TRBD1 | TGTGCCAGCAGCTCTCCCCTGGACAGGTTCTACGAGCAGTACTTC | CASSSPLDRFYEQYF
TRBJ2-2 | 16 | TRBV6-5 | - | TRBD2 | TGTGCCAGCAGTTCGACTAGCGGGAGATTGAACGGGGAGCTGTTTTTT | CASSSTSGRLNGELFF
TRBJ2-2 | 15 | TRBV7-2 | once | - | TGTGCCAGCAGTATAAGCGGGTTCGACACCGGGGAGCTGTTTTTT | CASSISGFDTGELFF
TRBJ1-2 | 13 | TRBV7-2 | - | - | TGTGCCAGCAGCTTAGCAGCTAACTATGGCTACACCTTC | CASSLAANYGYTF
TRBJ1-2 | 14 | TRBV28 | - | TRBD1 | TGTGCCAGCAGCATCCTTACAGGGGAGTATGGCTACACCTTC | CASSILTGEYGYTF